What follows are 10 T cell receptor beta chains derived from one specimen sequenced in a study of beta chain features in type 1 diabetes. General study results and limits: All four CD4+ subsets from Type 1 diabetes patients carried moderately but significantly shorter TCRB CDR3s.

TCRB transcripts that were expressed got sequenced, as all of the isolated RNA had been reverse transcribed. Repertoires were generated with immunoSEQ multiplex PCR, while TCRdb's copy carries only in-frame clones and drops some. The sample has around 260,000 clones, 24% seen once. Antigens of these TCRs are unknown. The sequenced material came from naive CD4+ T cells from blood. These receptors all stem from a woman younger than 45 with type 1 diabetes.

The genes are TRBV6-5 and TRBJ2-1; D is unresolved. The CDR3 runs 15 residues. The germline CDR1 and CDR2 sequences are MNHEY and SVGAGI. Trimming took 6 bases from V and 0 from J, leaving 12 bases between them. The CDR3: CASRVISSSYNEQFF. DNA for the CDR3: TGTGCCAGCAGGGTCATCTCGAGCTCCTACAATGAGCAGTTCTTC.

This clone was seen more than once but under ten times. The chain employs TRBV15 and TRBJ2-3; TRBD2 matches 10 bases. V gave up 4 bases and J gave up 2 bases; unmatched junction bases: 6. Germline V CDR1 and CDR2: LNHNV, YYDKDF (reference sequence). This CDR3 is built from 16 residues. The CDR3 loop reads CATSTRLAGLTDTQYF. Written as DNA, the CDR3 is TGTGCCACCAGCACGCGACTAGCGGGTCTCACAGATACGCAGTATTTT.

The genes are TRBV28 and TRBJ2-7; TRBD2 is a possible D gene (5 bases). Looked up from germline, CDR1 is MDHEN and CDR2 is SYDVKM. The CDR3 is 15 residues long. V lost 5 bases and J 2 bases, leaving 16 bases between the germline ends. This CDR3 is CASSPPIAGAYEQYF. CDR3 DNA: TGTGCCAGCAGTCCCCCCATCGCGGGCGCCTACGAGCAGTACTTC.

This clone was seen more than once but under ten times. The V and J genes are TRBV9 and TRBJ2-3, with 7 bases aligning to TRBD2. After removal of 3 bases from V and 2 bases from J, the junction contained 9 bases not matched to a gene. This CDR3 is built from 16 residues. In germline, CDR1 is SGDLS, CDR2 YYNGEE. CDR3 nucleotides: TGTGCCAGCAGCGGACGGACTGGGGACTACACAGATACGCAGTATTTT. Amino acid sequence: CASSGRTGDYTDTQYF.

This clone was picked up a small number of times. The V and J genes are TRBV30 and TRBJ2-7; 10 bases match TRBD1. The CDR3 extends over 14 amino acids. V dropped 3 bases and J dropped 9; count of bases not matched to a gene: 11. Germline V gene lookup returns CDR1 GTSNPN and CDR2 SVGIG (reference sequence). The CDR3 sequence: CAWRTGGPTDRQYF. The CDR3 coding sequence is TGTGCCTGGAGGACAGGGGGCCCTACTGATCGGCAGTACTTC. Looking up the rest from reference TRBV30 and TRBJ2-7 gives the full variable domain: SQTIHQWPATLVQPVGSPLSLECTVEGTSNPNLYWYRQAAGRGLQLLFYSVGIGQISSEVPQNLSASRPQDRQFILSSKKLLLSDSGFYLCAWRTGGPTDRQYFGPGTRLTVT.

This clone was detected once. The V gene is TRBV27, the J gene TRBJ1-2, with a weak D call TRBD1 (5 bases). The CDR3 extends over 15 amino acids. Per germline, CDR1 MNHEY and CDR2 SMNVEV (reference sequence). Trimming shortened V by 3 bases and J by 6 bases, and 17 bases separated the two germline ends. CDR3 sequence (DNA): TGTGCCAGCAGTTTCGTCCGGGGGGACGGGGATGGCTACACCTTC. Protein product: CASSFVRGDGDGYTF.

This clone was observed a few times. The chain has TRBV2 and TRBJ2-5; D not certain. The CDR3 consists of 11 residues. Trimming left V 3 bases short and J 5 bases short, with 4 bases between. Germline CDR1 and CDR2: SNHLY and FYNNEI. Here the CDR3 reads CASSDLETQYF. The DNA for the CDR3 is TGTGCCAGCAGTGATCTGGAGACCCAGTACTTC.

This clone was detected a few times. The chain uses TRBV29-1 and TRBJ2-1; no definite D call. CDR3 length: 14 residues. Germline V gene data show CDR1 as SQVTM and CDR2 as ANQGSEA. V was clipped by 2 bases and J by 7 bases, with 15 bases between them. Here the CDR3 DNA reads TGCAGCGTTGAATTTTTACGGCTAGTTAATGAGCAGTTCTTC. Its protein product is CSVEFLRLVNEQFF.

This chain links TRBV7-9 with TRBJ1-4; D not certain. Trimming took off 5 bases at V and 7 bases at J, with 20 bases between the two ends. Germline values: CDR1 SEHNR, CDR2 FQNEAQ (reference sequence). The CDR3 runs 16 residues. This chain's CDR3 is CASSPLARGSGEKLFF. In nucleotides, the CDR3 is TGTGCCAGCAGCCCACTTGCCCGGGGTTCAGGTGAAAAACTGTTTTTT.

V gene TRBV10-3 combines with J gene TRBJ2-1; D is perhaps TRBD2 (5 bases). The CDR3 extends over 13 amino acids. Germline loops: CDR1 ENHRY, CDR2 SYGVKD. Trimming stripped 7 bases from V and 6 bases from J, with 13 bases between. The CDR3 DNA reads as TGTGCCATCATCGGGATCCCAGGCAATGAGCAGTTCTTC. Its translation: CAIIGIPGNEQFF.